A single sample gave rise to the 22 T cell receptor beta chains below, sequenced in a study of blood T cell repertoires in COVID-19. Assay: immunoSEQ multiplex PCR; the TCRdb copy retains only in-frame clones and omits some. The table includes over 85,000 clones, roughly 86% detected once. Material: peripheral blood. The receptors here all came from a man aged 35-49 years with active or convalescent COVID-19.

This clone was detected only once. The chain recombines TRBV18 with TRBJ1-1; D might be TRBD1 (5 bases). The CDR3 runs 16 residues. Trimming left V 3 bases short and J 4 bases short, with 18 bases between. Germline loops: CDR1 KGHSH, CDR2 LQKENI. This chain's CDR3 is CASSPLSRGGITEAFF. As DNA, the CDR3 is TGTGCCAGCTCACCCCTATCTCGGGGGGGGATCACTGAAGCTTTCTTT.

This clone was counted once. V and J are TRBV19 and TRBJ2-2; 9 bases are a match to TRBD1. The CDR3 runs to 17 residues. Germline values: CDR1 LNHDA, CDR2 SQIVND (reference sequence). Trimming removed 4 bases from V and 2 bases from J; junction bases left unmatched: 8. The CDR3 DNA follows: TGTGCCAGTAGTACGCCCGGGACAGGGATTAACACCGGGGAGCTGTTTTTT. Protein sequence: CASSTPGTGINTGELFF.

The chain recombines TRBV5-8 with TRBJ2-5; perhaps TRBD1 as D (7 bases). The V gene lost 4 bases and the J gene lost 0 bases, with 10 bases spanning the gap. CDR1 and CDR2 (germline): SGHTS, YDEGEE. The CDR3 loop spans 14 amino acids. The CDR3 sequence: CASSGGTDQETQYF. CDR3 nucleotide sequence: TGTGCCAGCAGCGGCGGGACAGACCAAGAGACCCAGTACTTC.

The rearrangement joins TRBV3-1 (or the pseudogene TRBV3-2) to TRBJ2-5; D may be TRBD2 (5 bases). CDR1 is LGHDT and CDR2 is YNNKEL in the germline V gene (reference sequence). The V end was cut by 3 bases, the J end by 4 bases, with 6 bases between. The CDR3 extends over 12 amino acids. CDR3 DNA: TGTGCCAGCAGCCAGGGAGCAGAGACCCAGTACTTC. It specifies CASSQGAETQYF.

The sample holds a few counts of this clone. The genes are TRBV7-2 and TRBJ2-7, with 7 bases identical to TRBD1. This CDR3 region has 16 residues. The germline CDR1 and CDR2 sequences are SGHTA and FQGNSA. J was trimmed by 7 bases and V by 0 bases; bases with no gene match: 12. CDR3 sequence: CASSLAGTVGLREQYF. Written as DNA, the CDR3 is TGTGCCAGCAGCTTAGCTGGGACAGTCGGCTTGCGAGAGCAGTACTTC.

This clone was found once. The V and J genes are TRBV5-5 and TRBJ2-5, with D possibly being TRBD1 (6 bases). Between the trimmed V and J ends, which lost 3 bases and 4 bases, there was a span of 13 bases. Germline assignment: CDR1 SGHKS and CDR2 YYEKEE (reference sequence). CDR3 length equals 14 residues. This CDR3 is CASSSPTGRETQYF. The CDR3 coding sequence is TGTGCCAGCAGCTCCCCGACAGGACGAGAGACCCAGTACTTC. Supplemented by reference TRBV5-5 and TRBJ2-5, the full variable domain reads DAGVTQSPTHLIKTRGQQVTLRCSPISGHKSVSWYQQVLGQGPQFIFQYYEKEERGRGNFPDRFSARQFPNYSSELNVNALLLGDSALYLCASSSPTGRETQYFGPGTRLLVL.

The chain has TRBV3-1 (or the pseudogene TRBV3-2) and TRBJ1-3; weak D call: TRBD1 (5 bases). CDR3 size: 15 residues. The germline V gene encodes CDR1 LGHDT and CDR2 YNNKEL (reference sequence). The V gene lost 4 bases and the J gene lost 1 base, with 11 bases spanning the gap. The CDR3 nucleotides read TGTGCCAGCAGCCCCCCACGGGGGTCTGGAAACACCATATATTTT. Encoded protein: CASSPPRGSGNTIYF.

The CDR3 reads CASSQSGGGSGTQYF. The CDR3 DNA follows: TGCGCCAGCAGTCAATCCGGGGGGGGCAGCGGTACGCAGTATTTT. The chain carries TRBV23-1 and TRBJ2-3; TRBD2 agrees at 8 bases. TRBV23-1 is flagged as an ORF with uncertain function. J lost 8 bases, V lost 0 bases, and 7 bases had no gene match. The CDR3 is 15 amino acids.

This clone was found once. The gene calls are TRBV18 and TRBJ2-2, with D perhaps TRBD1 (6 bases). Germline V gene sequence: CDR1 KGHSH, CDR2 LQKENI. The CDR3 is made up of 13 amino acids. Deletions cut 5 bases from V and 5 bases from J, with 9 bases between. CDR3 DNA: TGTGCCAGCTCAGCAGGGGTAACCGGGGAGCTGTTTTTT. As protein: CASSAGVTGELFF.

V is TRBV7-3 and J is TRBJ2-2; 7 nucleotides line up with TRBD2. CDR3 length: 15 residues. Trimming removed 4 bases from V and 4 bases from J; junction bases left unmatched: 6. Per the germline V gene, CDR1 is SGHTA and CDR2 is FQGTGA. The CDR3 protein is CASSSTGGGTGELFF. Here the CDR3 DNA reads TGTGCCAGCAGCTCAACAGGCGGGGGCACCGGGGAGCTGTTTTTT.

This chain links TRBV5-1 with TRBJ2-5; possibly TRBD1 for D (6 bases). The J call may be wrong; the DNA end is better matched by TRBJ2-7. CDR3 size: 16 residues. Germline CDR1 reads SGHRS; CDR2 reads YFSETQ. The CDR3 loop reads CASSLAALQGSYEQYF. DNA for the CDR3: TGCGCCAGCAGCTTGGCGGCCTTACAGGGTAGCTACGAGCAGTACTTC.

The count of this clone is one. This sequence joins TRBV21-1 and TRBJ2-7; the table calls TRBD1, which could not be checked here. TRBV21-1 is a recognized pseudogene. This CDR3 contains 15 residues. CDR3 nucleotides: TGTGCCAGCAGGGAAATCTCTATCAACAGCCGCGAGCAGTACTTC. Its translation is CASREISINSREQYF.

This clone occurred once. The CDR3 reads CASSLDRFGYTF. The CDR3 DNA reads TGTGCCAGCAGTTTAGATCGGTTTGGCTACACCTTC. The chain employs TRBV12-3 or TRBV12-4 and TRBJ1-2; no firm D call. Trimming removed 1 base from V and 7 bases from J, with 7 bases in between. The CDR3 length is 12 residues.

CDR3 in amino acids: CASSLELGARTEAFF. The CDR3 nucleotides are TGTGCCAGCAGCTTAGAACTGGGGGCGAGGACTGAAGCTTTCTTT. J is TRBJ1-1 and V is TRBV7-2, with D maybe TRBD1 (6 bases). CDR1 and CDR2 (germline): SGHTA, FQGNSA. The V end lost 1 base, the J end lost 5 bases, and 14 bases lay between the germline ends. This CDR3 has 15 amino acids.

In this sample, this clone turned up a few times. The rearrangement joins TRBV3-1 (or the pseudogene TRBV3-2) to TRBJ1-5; TRBD1 aligns across 8 bases. The CDR3 sequence is 14 residues long. Germline V gives CDR1 LGHDT, CDR2 YNNKEL (reference sequence). With 4 bases clipped from V and 6 bases from J, the junction kept 5 bases outside the gene matches. CDR3 sequence (DNA): TGTGCCAGCAGCCGCGGACAGGGCGGTCAGCCCCAGCATTTT. It specifies CASSRGQGGQPQHF.

This chain connects TRBV18 to TRBJ2-7; TRBD1 is a possible D gene (5 bases). Per the germline V gene, CDR1 is KGHSH and CDR2 is LQKENI. The V end lost 3 bases, the J end lost 3 bases, and 15 bases lay between the germline ends. This CDR3 has 15 residues. CDR3 protein: CASSPQGGKGYEQYF. DNA of the CDR3: TGTGCCAGCTCACCCCAGGGTGGCAAGGGCTACGAGCAGTACTTC.

The J gene is TRBJ1-2, the V gene TRBV6-5, with 7 bases aligning to TRBD1. CDR1 MNHEY and CDR2 SVGAGI come from the germline V gene. The CDR3 is 15 residues long. V gave up 0 bases and J gave up 6 bases; unmatched junction bases: 7. The CDR3 region has the DNA TGTGCCAGCAGTTACTCGCTGTTGGGGACAGATGGCTACACCTTC. Encoded protein: CASSYSLLGTDGYTF.

This clone was observed a handful of times. The chain links TRBV20-1 to TRBJ1-2; D is possibly TRBD1 (5 bases). Germline loops: CDR1 DFQATT, CDR2 SNEGSKA (reference sequence). V shed 3 bases and J shed 2 bases, with 13 bases lying between them. CDR3 length: 14 residues. CDR3 nucleotides: TGCAGTGCTAGTCAACAGGACCTAAACTATGGCTACACCTTC. Its protein is CSASQQDLNYGYTF.

In nucleotides, the CDR3 is TGTGCCAGCAGCTTAAGGGGCGGGACAGGGGGCGCCACTGAAGCTTTCTTT. Its protein product is CASSLRGGTGGATEAFF. J is TRBJ1-1 and V is TRBV7-3; 12 positions agree with TRBD1. Losses at the gene ends were 1 base for V and 4 bases for J; bases not matched to a gene: 7. Germline loops: CDR1 SGHTA, CDR2 FQGTGA. The CDR3 consists of 17 residues.

The V and J genes are TRBV6-2 or TRBV6-3 and TRBJ2-1, with no clear D. CDR3 size: 11 residues. Germline-derived CDR1 and CDR2 are MNHEY and SVGEGT. The V gene lost 6 bases and the J gene lost 5 bases, with 5 bases spanning the gap. This chain's CDR3 is CASSFDNEQFF. The CDR3 nucleotides are TGTGCCAGCAGCTTCGACAATGAGCAGTTCTTC.

The chain has TRBV19 and TRBJ2-1; 9 bases line up with TRBD1. Germline assignment: CDR1 LNHDA and CDR2 SQIVND (reference sequence). This CDR3 spans 18 amino acids. The V segment lost 1 base and the J segment 2 bases; nucleotides outside the gene matches: 9. The CDR3 loop is CASSIGLQGTGPYNEQFF. As DNA, the CDR3 is TGTGCCAGTAGTATAGGCCTCCAAGGGACAGGGCCCTACAATGAGCAGTTCTTC.

The rearrangement joins TRBV5-4 to TRBJ2-4; the match to TRBD1 covers 7 bases. V lost 3 bases and J lost 0; bases outside the gene matches: 9. Germline V gene data show CDR1 as SGHNT and CDR2 as YYREEE (reference sequence). This CDR3 has 17 residues. In DNA form, the CDR3 reads TGTGCCAGCAGCTACACCGGACAGGCCGTAGCCAAAAACATTCAGTACTTC. It is translated as CASSYTGQAVAKNIQYF.